This record looks at one TCR beta chain sequence and its context. The antigen is unknown. Assay: immunoSEQ multiplex PCR; the TCRdb copy retains only in-frame clones and omits some. The repertoire holds about 130,000 clones, with around 94% as singletons. This sample was included in a study of T cell responses to AZD1222 COVID-19 vaccine. Whole-study results and caveats: A rise in Spike-specific TCR breadth and depth followed two AZD1222 doses. Nearly half of unique spike-specific TCRs reportedly avoided B.1.351 and B.1.1.7 mutated regions.

This receptor was taken from an adult in good health. This specimen was peripheral blood, taken on day 0 of AZD1222 vaccination.

In DNA, the CDR3 is TGTGCCTGGAGTGCCCACCCCAGGCAGAGGATCTATCAGCCCCAGCATTTT. Its translation is CAWSAHPRQRIYQPQHF. This chain links TRBV30 with TRBJ1-5; D unclear. Trimming shortened V by 1 base and J by 5 bases, and 21 bases separated the two germline ends. The CDR3 totals 17 residues. Looked up from germline, CDR1 is GTSNPN and CDR2 is SVGIG (reference sequence).